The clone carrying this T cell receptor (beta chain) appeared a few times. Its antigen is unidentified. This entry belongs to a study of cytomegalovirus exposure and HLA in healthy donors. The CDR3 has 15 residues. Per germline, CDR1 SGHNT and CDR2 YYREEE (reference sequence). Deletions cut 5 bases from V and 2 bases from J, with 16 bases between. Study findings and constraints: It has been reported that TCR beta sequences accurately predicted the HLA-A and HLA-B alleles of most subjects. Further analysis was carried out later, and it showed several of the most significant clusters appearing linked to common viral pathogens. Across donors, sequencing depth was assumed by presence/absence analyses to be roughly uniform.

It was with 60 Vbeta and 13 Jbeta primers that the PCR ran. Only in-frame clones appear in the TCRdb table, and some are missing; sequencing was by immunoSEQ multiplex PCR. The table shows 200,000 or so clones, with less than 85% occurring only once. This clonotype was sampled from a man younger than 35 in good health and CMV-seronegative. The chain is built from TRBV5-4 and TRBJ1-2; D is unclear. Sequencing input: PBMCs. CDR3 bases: TGTGCCAGCAGTACGAGGGCTTCCCTGAACTATGGCTACACCTTC. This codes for CASSTRASLNYGYTF.